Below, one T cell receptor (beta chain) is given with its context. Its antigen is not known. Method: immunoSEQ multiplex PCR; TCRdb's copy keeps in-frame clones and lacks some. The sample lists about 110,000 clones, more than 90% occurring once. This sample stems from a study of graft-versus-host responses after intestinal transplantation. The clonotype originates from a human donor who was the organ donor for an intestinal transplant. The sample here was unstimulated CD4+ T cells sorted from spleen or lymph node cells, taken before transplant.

DNA for the CDR3: TGTGCCAGTAGTATGGAGGGACAGGGGATAATCTCCTACAATGAGCAGTTCTTC. It yields the protein CASSMEGQGIISYNEQFF. The V gene is TRBV19, the J gene TRBJ2-1; 10 nucleotides match TRBD1. Germline V gene sequence: CDR1 LNHDA, CDR2 SQIVND (reference sequence). The V gene end was trimmed by 3 bases and the J gene end by 0 bases; junction bases not matched to a gene: 8. The CDR3 length is 18 residues.